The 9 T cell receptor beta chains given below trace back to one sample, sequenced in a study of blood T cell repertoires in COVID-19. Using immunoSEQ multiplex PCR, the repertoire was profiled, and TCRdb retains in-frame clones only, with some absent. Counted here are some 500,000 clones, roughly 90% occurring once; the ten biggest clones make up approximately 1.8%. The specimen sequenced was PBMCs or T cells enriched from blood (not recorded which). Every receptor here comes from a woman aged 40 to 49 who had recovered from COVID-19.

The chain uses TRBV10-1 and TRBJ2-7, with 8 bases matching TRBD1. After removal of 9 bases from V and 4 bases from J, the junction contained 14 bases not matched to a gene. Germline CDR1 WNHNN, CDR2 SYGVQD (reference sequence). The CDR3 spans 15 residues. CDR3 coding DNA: TGCGCCAGGAACCTGGCTTCGGACAGGGAGTACGAGCAGTACTTC. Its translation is CARNLASDREYEQYF.

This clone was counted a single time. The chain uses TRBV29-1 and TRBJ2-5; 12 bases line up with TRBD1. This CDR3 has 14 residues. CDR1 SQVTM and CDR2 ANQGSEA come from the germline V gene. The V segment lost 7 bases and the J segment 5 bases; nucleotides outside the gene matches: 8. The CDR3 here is CSATGTGGVETQYF. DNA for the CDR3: TGCAGCGCAACCGGGACAGGGGGCGTTGAGACCCAGTACTTC.

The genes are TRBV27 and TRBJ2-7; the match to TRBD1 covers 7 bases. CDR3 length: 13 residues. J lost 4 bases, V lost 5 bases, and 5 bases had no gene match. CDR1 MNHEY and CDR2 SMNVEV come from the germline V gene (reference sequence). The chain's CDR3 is CASSDRATYEQYF. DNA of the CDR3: TGTGCCAGCAGTGACAGGGCGACGTACGAGCAGTACTTC.

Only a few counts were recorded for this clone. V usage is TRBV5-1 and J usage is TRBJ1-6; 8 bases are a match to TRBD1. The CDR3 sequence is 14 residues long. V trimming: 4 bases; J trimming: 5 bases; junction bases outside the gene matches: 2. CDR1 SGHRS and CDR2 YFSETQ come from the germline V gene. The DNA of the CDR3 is TGCGCCAGCAGCCCGGACAGGGATAATTCACCCCTCCACTTT. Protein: CASSPDRDNSPLHF.

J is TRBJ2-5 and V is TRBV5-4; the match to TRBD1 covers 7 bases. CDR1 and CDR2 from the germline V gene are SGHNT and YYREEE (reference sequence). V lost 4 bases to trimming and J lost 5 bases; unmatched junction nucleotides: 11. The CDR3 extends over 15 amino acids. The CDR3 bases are TGTGCCAGCAGCCGCGATGAGGGGGCGAGTGAGACCCAGTACTTC. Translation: CASSRDEGASETQYF.

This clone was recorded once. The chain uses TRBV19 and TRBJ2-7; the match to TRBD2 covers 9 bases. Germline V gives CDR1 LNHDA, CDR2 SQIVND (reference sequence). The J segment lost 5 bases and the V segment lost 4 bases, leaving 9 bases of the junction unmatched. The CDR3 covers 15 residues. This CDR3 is CASSTTGTSLDEQYF. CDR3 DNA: TGTGCCAGTAGTACAACCGGGACTAGCCTCGACGAGCAGTACTTC.

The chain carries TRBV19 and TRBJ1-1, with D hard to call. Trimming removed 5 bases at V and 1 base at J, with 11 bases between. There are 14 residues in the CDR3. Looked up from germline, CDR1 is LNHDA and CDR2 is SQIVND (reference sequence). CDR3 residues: CASSPVEANTEAFF. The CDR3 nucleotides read TGTGCCAGTAGTCCCGTCGAGGCGAACACTGAAGCTTTCTTT.

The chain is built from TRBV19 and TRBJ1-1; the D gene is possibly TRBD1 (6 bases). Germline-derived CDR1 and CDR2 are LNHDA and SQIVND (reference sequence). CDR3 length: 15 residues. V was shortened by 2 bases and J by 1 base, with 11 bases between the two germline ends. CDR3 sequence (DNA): TGTGCCAGTAGTATACCCCGGGGACAGAACACTGAAGCTTTCTTT. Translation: CASSIPRGQNTEAFF.

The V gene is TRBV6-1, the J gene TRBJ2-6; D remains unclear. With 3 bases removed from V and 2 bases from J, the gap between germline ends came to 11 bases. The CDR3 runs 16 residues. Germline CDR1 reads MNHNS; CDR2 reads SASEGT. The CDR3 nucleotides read TGTGCCAGCAGTGAGTTGTCAGTGACTGGGGCCAACGTCCTGACTTTC. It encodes CASSELSVTGANVLTF.